The text below deals with one T cell receptor beta chain. Its antigen is unidentified. This sample was included in a study of cytomegalovirus exposure and HLA in healthy donors. Whole-study results and caveats: Data from an earlier analysis indicated that most TCR beta V segments were productive either about 87% or about 30% of the time.

CDR3 size: 14 residues. V lost 3 bases and J lost 3, with 12 bases in between. Germline V CDR1 and CDR2: SGHDN, FVKESK. Primers: 60 Vbeta forward and 13 Jbeta reverse. Sequencing used immunoSEQ multiplex PCR; TCRdb keeps in-frame clones, though not all of them. The sample includes about 190,000 clones, roughly 80% of them seen just once. The gene calls are TRBV14 and TRBJ2-7; D is uncertain. The sequence derives from a middle-aged man in good health and CMV-seronegative. The sequenced sample was PBMCs. The CDR3 loop is CASSHQATRYEQYF. The CDR3 coding sequence is TGTGCCAGCAGCCACCAGGCGACGCGCTACGAGCAGTACTTC.